The T cell receptor beta chain described here comes from a study of CXCR3-negative and CXCR3-positive naive CD8 T cells. Turning to this clonotype: The antigen is not known.

General study findings and limits: Fresh PBMCs were used in most assays, and CXCR3 expression partially decreased after cryopreservation.

The CDR3 sequence is 14 residues long. Germline CDR1 SGHDT, CDR2 YYEEEE. The TRB libraries of cDNA were built by UMI-labeled 5' RACE. With the 5' RACE reads reprocessed, TCRdb shows one record per CDR3 protein and no DNA. This table holds roughly 89,000 distinct CDR3 sequences. The sequenced sample was naive CXCR3- CD8+ T cells from blood. Regarding subset: CD45RO-CCR7+CD27+CD95- naive CD8+ T cells lacking CXCR3 (TNR3-). This chain links TRBV5-6 with TRBJ2-3; with no DNA, the TCRdb D assignment of TRBD1 cannot be verified. The clonotype originates from a human donor in good health. Some clones in this sample may be carry-over from other donors' samples. CDR3 sequence reads: CASSPDLSPLAQYF.